The present TCR beta chain was sequenced within a study of shared clonotypes between healthy human individuals. Using immunoSEQ multiplex PCR, the repertoire was profiled, and TCRdb retains in-frame clones only, with some absent. Of 2 million to 2.5 million clones listed, 80% to 95% are singletons. Trimming removed 6 bases from V and 3 bases from J, with 9 bases in between. This CDR3 has 11 amino acids. CDR1 and CDR2 (germline): DFQATT, SNEGSKA (reference sequence). The chain couples TRBV20-1 to TRBJ2-7, with a weak D call TRBD1 (5 bases). This TCR came from a man between 18 and 35 years old in good health. Some clones in this sample may be carry-over from other donors' samples. Input material: naive CD4+ T cells from PBMCs. Noted subset: CD45RA+ positively selected. CDR3 amino acids: CSAVRVYEQYF. The CDR3 DNA sequence: TGCAGTGCCGTCAGGGTCTACGAGCAGTACTTC.